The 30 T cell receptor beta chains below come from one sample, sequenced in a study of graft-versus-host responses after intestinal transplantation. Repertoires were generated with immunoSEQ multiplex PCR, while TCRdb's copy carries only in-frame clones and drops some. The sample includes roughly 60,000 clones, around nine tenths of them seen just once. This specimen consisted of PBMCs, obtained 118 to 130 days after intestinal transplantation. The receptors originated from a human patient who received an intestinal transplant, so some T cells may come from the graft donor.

The CDR3 bases are TGCGCCAGCAGCGCGGGACAGGGGGCCGGGGAGCTGTTTTTT. Its translation is CASSAGQGAGELFF. The rearrangement joins TRBV5-1 to TRBJ2-2, with 11 nucleotides matching TRBD1. This CDR3 contains 14 residues. Germline CDR1 SGHRS, CDR2 YFSETQ. V shed 4 bases and J 6 bases; nucleotides not matched to a gene: 2.

The CDR3 sequence is CASSRADTQYF. The CDR3 region has the DNA TGTGCCAGCAGTCGTGCGGATACGCAGTATTTT. The chain has TRBV2 and TRBJ2-3; D call uncertain. The CDR3 length is 11 residues. Between the trimmed V and J ends, which lost 5 bases and 6 bases, there was a span of 6 bases. Germline CDR1 reads SNHLY; CDR2 reads FYNNEI.

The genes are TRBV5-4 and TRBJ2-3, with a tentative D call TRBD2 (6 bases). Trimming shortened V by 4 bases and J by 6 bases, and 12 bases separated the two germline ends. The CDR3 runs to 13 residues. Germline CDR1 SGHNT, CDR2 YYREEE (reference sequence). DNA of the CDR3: TGTGCCAGCAGCACAACTAGCTCCGATACGCAGTATTTT. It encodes CASSTTSSDTQYF.

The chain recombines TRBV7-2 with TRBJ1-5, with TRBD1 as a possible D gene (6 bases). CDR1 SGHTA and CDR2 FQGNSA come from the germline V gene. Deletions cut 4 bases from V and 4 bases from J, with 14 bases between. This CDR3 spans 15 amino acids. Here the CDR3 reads CASSYYGGGNQPQHF. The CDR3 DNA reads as TGTGCCAGCAGCTACTACGGAGGGGGAAATCAGCCCCAGCATTTT.

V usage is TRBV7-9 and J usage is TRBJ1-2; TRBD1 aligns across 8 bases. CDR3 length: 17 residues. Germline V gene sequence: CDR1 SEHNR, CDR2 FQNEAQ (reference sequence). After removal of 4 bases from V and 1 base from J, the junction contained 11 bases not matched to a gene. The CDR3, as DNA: TGTGCCAGCAGCTCGGTGGGACAGGCCCTTCTTAACTATGGCTACACCTTC. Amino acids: CASSSVGQALLNYGYTF.

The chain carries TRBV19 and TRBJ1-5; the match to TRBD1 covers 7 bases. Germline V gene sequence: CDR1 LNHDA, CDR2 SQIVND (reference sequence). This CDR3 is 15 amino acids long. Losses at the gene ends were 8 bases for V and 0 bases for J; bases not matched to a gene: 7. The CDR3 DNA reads TGTGCCAGTTGTTGGGACAGCGATAGCAATCAGCCCCAGCATTTT. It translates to CASCWDSDSNQPQHF.

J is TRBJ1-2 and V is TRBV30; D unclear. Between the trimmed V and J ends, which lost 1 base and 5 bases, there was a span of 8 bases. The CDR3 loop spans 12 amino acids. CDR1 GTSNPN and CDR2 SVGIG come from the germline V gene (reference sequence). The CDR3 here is CAWSAPGYGYTF. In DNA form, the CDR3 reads TGTGCCTGGAGTGCGCCCGGGTATGGCTACACCTTC.

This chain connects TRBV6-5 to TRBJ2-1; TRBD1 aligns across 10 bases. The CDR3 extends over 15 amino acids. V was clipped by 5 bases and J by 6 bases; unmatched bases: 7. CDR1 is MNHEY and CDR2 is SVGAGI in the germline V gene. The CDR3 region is CASSATGGTGNEQFF. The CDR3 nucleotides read TGTGCCAGCAGTGCGACAGGGGGCACTGGCAATGAGCAGTTCTTC.

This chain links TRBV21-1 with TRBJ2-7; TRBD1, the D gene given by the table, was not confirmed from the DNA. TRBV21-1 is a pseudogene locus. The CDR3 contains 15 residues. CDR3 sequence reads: CASHGARDRPYEQYF. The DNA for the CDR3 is TGTGCCAGCCACGGAGCCCGGGACAGACCCTACGAGCAGTACTTC.

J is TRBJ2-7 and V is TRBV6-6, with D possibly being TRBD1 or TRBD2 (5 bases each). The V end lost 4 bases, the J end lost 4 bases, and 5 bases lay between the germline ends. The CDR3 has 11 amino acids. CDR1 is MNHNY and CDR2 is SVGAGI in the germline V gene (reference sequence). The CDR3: CASSWGYEQYF. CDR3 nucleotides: TGTGCCAGCAGTTGGGGGTACGAGCAGTACTTC.

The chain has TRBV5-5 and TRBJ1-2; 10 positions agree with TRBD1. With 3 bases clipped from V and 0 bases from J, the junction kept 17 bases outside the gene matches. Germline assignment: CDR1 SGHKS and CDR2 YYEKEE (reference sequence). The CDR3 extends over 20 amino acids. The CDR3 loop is CASSSDLVDRGRGTNYGYTF. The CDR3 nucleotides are TGTGCCAGCAGCTCCGACTTGGTAGACAGGGGGCGAGGAACTAACTATGGCTACACCTTC.

The CDR3 nucleotides are TGTGCCACCAGCAGAGATTCGCTAGCGCTCGGCTCCTACGAGCAGTACTTC. Protein product: CATSRDSLALGSYEQYF. The chain employs TRBV15 and TRBJ2-7; TRBD2 is a possible D gene (6 bases). The germline V and J ends were trimmed by 0 bases and 0 bases, with 15 bases remaining between them. The CDR3 is 17 amino acids. Germline CDR1 LNHNV, CDR2 YYDKDF (reference sequence).

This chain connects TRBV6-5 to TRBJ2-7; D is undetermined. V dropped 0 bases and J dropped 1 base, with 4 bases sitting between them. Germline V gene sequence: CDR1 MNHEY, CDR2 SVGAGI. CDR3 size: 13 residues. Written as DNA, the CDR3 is TGTGCCAGCAGTTACTCGGTATCCTACGAGCAGTACTTC. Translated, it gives CASSYSVSYEQYF.

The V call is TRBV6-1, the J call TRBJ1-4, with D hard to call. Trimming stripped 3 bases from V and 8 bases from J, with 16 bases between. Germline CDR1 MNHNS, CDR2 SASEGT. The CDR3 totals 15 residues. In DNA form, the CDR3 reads TGTGCCAGCAGTGATCCAGGAGGCGCCGAGGAAAAACTGTTTTTT. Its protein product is CASSDPGGAEEKLFF.

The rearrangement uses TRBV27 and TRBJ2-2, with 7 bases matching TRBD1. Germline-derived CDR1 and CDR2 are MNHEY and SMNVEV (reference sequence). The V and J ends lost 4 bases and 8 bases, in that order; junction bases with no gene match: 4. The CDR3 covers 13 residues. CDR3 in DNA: TGTGCCAGCAGTTACAGGGGATGGGGGGAGCTGTTTTTT. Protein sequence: CASSYRGWGELFF.

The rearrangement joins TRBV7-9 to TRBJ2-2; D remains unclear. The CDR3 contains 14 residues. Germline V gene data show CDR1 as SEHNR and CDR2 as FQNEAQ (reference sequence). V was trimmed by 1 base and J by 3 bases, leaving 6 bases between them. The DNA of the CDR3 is TGTGCCAGCAGCTTAGTTCTAGACACCGGGGAGCTGTTTTTT. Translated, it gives CASSLVLDTGELFF.

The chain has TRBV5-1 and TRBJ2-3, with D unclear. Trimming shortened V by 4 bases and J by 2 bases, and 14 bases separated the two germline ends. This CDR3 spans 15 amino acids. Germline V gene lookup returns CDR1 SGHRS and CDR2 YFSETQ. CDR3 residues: CASSQVVRDTDTQYF. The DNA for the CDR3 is TGCGCCAGCAGCCAGGTAGTGCGCGACACAGATACGCAGTATTTT.

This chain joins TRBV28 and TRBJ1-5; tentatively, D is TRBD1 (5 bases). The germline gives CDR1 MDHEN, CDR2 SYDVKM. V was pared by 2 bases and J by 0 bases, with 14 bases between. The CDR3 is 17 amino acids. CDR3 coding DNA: TGTGCCAGCAGTTTAAGGCCGCCGGGGCTTAGCAATCAGCCCCAGCATTTT. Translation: CASSLRPPGLSNQPQHF.

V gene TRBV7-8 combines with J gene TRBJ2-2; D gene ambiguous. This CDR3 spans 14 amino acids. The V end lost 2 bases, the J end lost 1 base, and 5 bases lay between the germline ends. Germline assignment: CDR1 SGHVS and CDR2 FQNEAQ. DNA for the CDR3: TGTGCCAGCAGCTTAATGGGGAACACCGGGGAGCTGTTTTTT. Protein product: CASSLMGNTGELFF.

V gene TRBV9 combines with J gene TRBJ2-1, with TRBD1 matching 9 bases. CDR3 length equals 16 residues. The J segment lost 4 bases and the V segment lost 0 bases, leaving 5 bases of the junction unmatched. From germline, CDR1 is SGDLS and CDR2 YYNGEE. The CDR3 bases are TGTGCCAGCAGCGTAGGGGGGACAGGGATTTACAATGAGCAGTTCTTC. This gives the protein CASSVGGTGIYNEQFF.

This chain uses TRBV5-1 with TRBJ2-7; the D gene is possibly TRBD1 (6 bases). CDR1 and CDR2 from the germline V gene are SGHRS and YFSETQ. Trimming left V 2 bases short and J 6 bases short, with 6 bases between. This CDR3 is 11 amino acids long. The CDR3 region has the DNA TGCGCCAGCAGCTTCAGGGGCGAGCAGTACTTC. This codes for CASSFRGEQYF.

CDR3 nucleotides: TGTGCCAGCAGTGATGGAGACTTCTCCTACGAGCAGTACTTC. It yields the protein CASSDGDFSYEQYF. The gene calls are TRBV2 and TRBJ2-7; D ambiguous. This CDR3 has 14 amino acids. CDR1 is SNHLY, CDR2 FYNNEI, per germline. V was shortened by 3 bases and J by 0 bases, with 9 bases between the two germline ends.

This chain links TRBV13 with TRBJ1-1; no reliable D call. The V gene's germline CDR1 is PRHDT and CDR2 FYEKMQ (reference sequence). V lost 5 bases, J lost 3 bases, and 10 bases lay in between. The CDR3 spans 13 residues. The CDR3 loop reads CASSLSADTEAFF. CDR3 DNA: TGTGCCAGCAGCCTGTCGGCGGACACTGAAGCTTTCTTT. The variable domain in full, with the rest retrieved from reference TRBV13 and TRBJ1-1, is AAGVIQSPRHLIKEKRETATLKCYPIPRHDTVYWYQQGPGQDPQFLISFYEKMQSDKGSIPDRFSAQQFSDYHSELNMSSLELGDSALYFCASSLSADTEAFFGQGTRLTVV.

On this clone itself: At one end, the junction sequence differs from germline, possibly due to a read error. The CDR3: CASSLSLTSSEQYF. CDR3 in DNA: TGTGCCAGCAGCCTATCCCTGACTTCCTCCGAGCAGTACTTC. The chain recombines TRBV13 with TRBJ2-7, with D uncertain. There are 14 residues in the CDR3. The germline CDR1 and CDR2 sequences are PRHDT and FYEKMQ (reference sequence).

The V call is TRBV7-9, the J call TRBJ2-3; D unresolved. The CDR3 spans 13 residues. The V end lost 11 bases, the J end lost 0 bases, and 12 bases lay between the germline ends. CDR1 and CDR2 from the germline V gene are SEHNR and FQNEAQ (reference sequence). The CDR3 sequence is CASEATSTDTQYF. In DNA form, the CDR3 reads TGTGCCTCCGAAGCGACTAGCACAGATACGCAGTATTTT.

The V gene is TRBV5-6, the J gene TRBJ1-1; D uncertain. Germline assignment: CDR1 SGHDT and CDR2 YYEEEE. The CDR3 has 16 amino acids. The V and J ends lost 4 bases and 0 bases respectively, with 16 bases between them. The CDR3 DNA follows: TGTGCCAGCAGCCAGACATTCGCTAGCATGAACACTGAAGCTTTCTTT. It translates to CASSQTFASMNTEAFF.

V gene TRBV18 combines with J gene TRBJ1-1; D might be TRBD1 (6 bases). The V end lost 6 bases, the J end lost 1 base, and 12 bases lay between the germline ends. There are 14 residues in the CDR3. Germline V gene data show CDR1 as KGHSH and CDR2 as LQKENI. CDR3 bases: TGTGCCAGCTCCCCGGACAGTGGGAACACTGAAGCTTTCTTT. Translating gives CASSPDSGNTEAFF.

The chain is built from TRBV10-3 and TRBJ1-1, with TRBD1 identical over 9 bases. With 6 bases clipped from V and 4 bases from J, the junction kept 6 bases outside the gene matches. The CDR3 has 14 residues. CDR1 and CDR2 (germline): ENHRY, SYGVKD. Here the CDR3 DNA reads TGTGCCATCAGCGTGGGACAGGGAAGCACTGAAGCTTTCTTT. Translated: CAISVGQGSTEAFF.

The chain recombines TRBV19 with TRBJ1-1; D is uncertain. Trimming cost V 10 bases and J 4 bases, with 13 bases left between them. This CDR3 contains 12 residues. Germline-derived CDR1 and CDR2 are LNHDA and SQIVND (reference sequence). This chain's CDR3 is CATTRAGTEAFF. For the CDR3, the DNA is TGTGCCACCACTCGGGCGGGCACTGAAGCTTTCTTT.

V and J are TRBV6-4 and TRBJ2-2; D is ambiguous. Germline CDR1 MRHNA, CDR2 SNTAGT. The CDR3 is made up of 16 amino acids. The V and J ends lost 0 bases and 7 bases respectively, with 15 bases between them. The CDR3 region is CASSDSKSRASGELFF. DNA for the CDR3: TGTGCCAGCAGTGACTCGAAGTCACGGGCCAGCGGGGAGCTGTTTTTT.